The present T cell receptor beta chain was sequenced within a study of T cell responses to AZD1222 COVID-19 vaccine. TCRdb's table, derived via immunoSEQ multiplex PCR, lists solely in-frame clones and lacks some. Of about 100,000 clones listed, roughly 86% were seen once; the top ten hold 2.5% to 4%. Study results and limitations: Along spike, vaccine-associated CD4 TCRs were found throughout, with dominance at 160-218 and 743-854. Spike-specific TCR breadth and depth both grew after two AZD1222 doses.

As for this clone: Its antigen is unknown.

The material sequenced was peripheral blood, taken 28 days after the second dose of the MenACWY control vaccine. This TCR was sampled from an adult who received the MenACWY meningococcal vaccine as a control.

CDR3 loop: CASSPLGGRGNEQFF. The CDR3 bases are TGTGCCAGCAGCCCCCTGGGGGGGAGGGGGAATGAGCAGTTCTTC. V usage is TRBV7-9 and J usage is TRBJ2-1, with D possibly matching TRBD2 (7 bases). CDR3 length equals 15 residues. Germline V gene lookup returns CDR1 SEHNR and CDR2 FQNEAQ (reference sequence). Trimming removed 5 bases at V and 7 bases at J, with 18 bases between.